This T cell receptor (beta chain) is from a study of cytomegalovirus exposure and HLA in healthy donors. Study outcomes and limitations: A later look showed TCR association rates differing by HLA locus, highest for DRB1 and lowest for HLA-C. Compared with the approximately 670-donor mean, an Asian-associated ancestry cluster reportedly had fewer N-insertions, according to a later analysis. TCR beta V segments were, for the most part, productive about 87% or about 30% of the time in an earlier analysis.

The PCR was carried out with 60 Vbeta primers and 13 Jbeta primers. The repertoire was sequenced with immunoSEQ multiplex PCR; TCRdb's copy has only in-frame clones and lacks some. This sample carries about 140,000 clones, roughly 80% of them seen once, and the ten largest clones take 4.9%. V was shortened by 2 bases and J by 3 bases, with 11 bases between the two germline ends. The germline V gene encodes CDR1 LGHNA and CDR2 YSLEER. The CDR3 is made up of 14 amino acids. In regard to this clone: Its specificity is unknown.

The clonotype comes from a woman aged 50 to 60 in good health and CMV-seronegative. V and J are TRBV4-3 and TRBJ2-7, with D possibly being TRBD1 (5 bases). What was sequenced was PBMCs. The CDR3 sequence: CASSQRGSNYEQYF. CDR3 sequence (DNA): TGCGCCAGCAGCCAAAGGGGCAGCAACTACGAGCAGTACTTC.